This is a list of T cell receptor beta chains from one sample in a study of CD8 T cells in Susac syndrome. TCRdb used MiXCR to reprocess the immunoSEQ multiplex PCR reads, holding one entry per CDR3 protein. The sample shows a few hundred thousand distinct CDR3 sequences, approximately 90% of them seen only once. Source material: CD8+ T cells from PBMCs. These receptors came from a human donor with multiple sclerosis. Each CDR3 is given with its conserved first and last residue. Fields, in order: J gene, V gene, D gene, clone size, CDR3 protein, CDR3 DNA. D genes are given only for firm matches. For some rows the clone size is stated as once, few or many, or as a class when expanded; others skip it.

J gene: TRBJ2-7
V gene: TRBV30
D gene: .
clone size: .
CDR3 protein: CAWNPGSNYEQYF
CDR3 DNA: TGTGCCTGGAACCCAGGGAGCAACTACGAGCAGTACTTC

J gene: TRBJ1-1
V gene: TRBV12-3/TRBV12-4
D gene: .
clone size: .
CDR3 protein: CASSPRVKANTEAFF
CDR3 DNA: TGTGCCAGCAGTCCCCGGGTCAAGGCGAACACTGAAGCTTTCTTT

J gene: TRBJ2-2
V gene: TRBV20-1
D gene: .
clone size: .
CDR3 protein: CSAREASSNTGELFF
CDR3 DNA: TGCAGTGCTAGAGAGGCTAGCTCCAACACCGGGGAGCTGTTTTTT

J gene: TRBJ2-6
V gene: TRBV4-3
D gene: TRBD2
clone size: .
CDR3 protein: CASSQDRGAGANVLTF
CDR3 DNA: TGCGCCAGCAGCCAAGATCGGGGGGCTGGGGCCAACGTCCTGACTTTC

J gene: TRBJ2-1
V gene: TRBV12-3/TRBV12-4
D gene: TRBD2
clone size: few
CDR3 protein: CASSPPSGSSYNEQFF
CDR3 DNA: TGTGCCAGCAGCCCCCCTAGCGGTAGCTCCTACAATGAGCAGTTCTTC

J gene: TRBJ1-2
V gene: TRBV9
D gene: .
clone size: .
CDR3 protein: CASSEGGHNYGYTF
CDR3 DNA: TGTGCCAGCAGCGAGGGGGGACACAACTATGGCTACACCTTC

J gene: TRBJ2-3
V gene: TRBV4-1
D gene: .
clone size: few
CDR3 protein: CASSQEVQSSTDTQYF
CDR3 DNA: TGCGCCAGCAGCCAAGAGGTTCAGTCTAGCACAGATACGCAGTATTTT

J gene: TRBJ2-1
V gene: TRBV7-9
D gene: TRBD2
clone size: .
CDR3 protein: CASSPRRGDLYNEQFF
CDR3 DNA: TGTGCCAGCAGCCCCCGTCGGGGGGACCTCTACAATGAGCAGTTCTTC

J gene: TRBJ2-7
V gene: TRBV30
D gene: .
clone size: few
CDR3 protein: CAWNFQGTYEQYF
CDR3 DNA: TGTGCCTGGAATTTCCAGGGGACCTACGAGCAGTACTTC

J gene: TRBJ2-7
V gene: TRBV5-1
D gene: TRBD2
clone size: .
CDR3 protein: CASGLGTPIDYEQYF
CDR3 DNA: TGCGCCAGCGGACTAGGGACTCCGATAGACTACGAGCAGTACTTC

J gene: TRBJ2-1
V gene: TRBV20-1
D gene: .
clone size: .
CDR3 protein: CSARDGLLDEQFF
CDR3 DNA: TGCAGTGCTAGAGACGGCCTTTTGGATGAGCAGTTCTTC

J gene: TRBJ2-1
V gene: TRBV30
D gene: TRBD1
clone size: .
CDR3 protein: CAFDRGGNEQFF
CDR3 DNA: TGTGCCTTCGACAGGGGAGGCAATGAGCAGTTCTTC

J gene: TRBJ1-1
V gene: TRBV3-1
D gene: .
clone size: .
CDR3 protein: CASSQADVNTEAFF
CDR3 DNA: TGTGCCAGCAGCCAAGCCGACGTGAACACTGAAGCTTTCTTT

J gene: TRBJ2-1
V gene: TRBV30
D gene: TRBD1
clone size: .
CDR3 protein: CASSQGYPNEQFF
CDR3 DNA: TGTGCCTCCTCACAGGGGTACCCCAATGAGCAGTTCTTC

J gene: TRBJ1-1
V gene: TRBV30
D gene: .
clone size: .
CDR3 protein: CAWNPSQGEAFF
CDR3 DNA: TGTGCCTGGAACCCTTCCCAGGGAGAAGCTTTCTTT

J gene: TRBJ1-2
V gene: TRBV9
D gene: .
clone size: .
CDR3 protein: CASSEETGRGYTF
CDR3 DNA: TGTGCCAGCAGCGAGGAGACAGGTCGTGGCTACACCTTC

J gene: TRBJ2-7
V gene: TRBV12-3/TRBV12-4
D gene: .
clone size: .
CDR3 protein: CASSRAFSESSYEQYF
CDR3 DNA: TGTGCCAGCAGTCGCGCTTTCAGCGAGAGCTCCTACGAGCAGTACTTC

J gene: TRBJ2-5
V gene: TRBV5-4
D gene: .
clone size: once
CDR3 protein: CASSLGSDQETQYF
CDR3 DNA: TGTGCCAGCAGCTTGGGGTCAGATCAAGAGACCCAGTACTTC

J gene: TRBJ2-6
V gene: TRBV9
D gene: TRBD1
clone size: .
CDR3 protein: CASAGQGATGANVLTF
CDR3 DNA: TGTGCCAGCGCGGGACAGGGGGCTACTGGGGCCAACGTCCTGACTTTC

J gene: TRBJ1-5
V gene: TRBV6-2/TRBV6-3
D gene: TRBD1
clone size: .
CDR3 protein: CASSYSVTGSSNQPQHF
CDR3 DNA: TGTGCCAGCAGTTACTCGGTGACAGGGTCGAGCAATCAGCCCCAGCATTTT

J gene: TRBJ2-7
V gene: TRBV20-1
D gene: TRBD2
clone size: .
CDR3 protein: CSATGVSGSSEQYF
CDR3 DNA: TGCAGTGCTACCGGGGTTAGCGGGAGTAGTGAGCAGTACTTC

J gene: TRBJ2-3
V gene: TRBV15
D gene: .
clone size: .
CDR3 protein: CATRGADRDTQYF
CDR3 DNA: TGTGCCACCAGGGGGGCCGACCGGGATACGCAGTATTTT

J gene: TRBJ2-7
V gene: TRBV30
D gene: TRBD2
clone size: .
CDR3 protein: CAWTGLATAPLYEQYF
CDR3 DNA: TGTGCCTGGACCGGACTAGCGACAGCCCCTTTGTACGAGCAGTACTTC

J gene: TRBJ2-7
V gene: TRBV25-1
D gene: .
clone size: .
CDR3 protein: CASSRGTPTYEQYF
CDR3 DNA: TGTGCCAGCAGTCGCGGGACACCGACCTACGAGCAGTACTTC

J gene: TRBJ1-5
V gene: TRBV30
D gene: .
clone size: few
CDR3 protein: CAWSGGGGPPQHF
CDR3 DNA: TGTGCCTGGAGTGGGGGAGGGGGACCGCCCCAGCATTTT

J gene: TRBJ2-7
V gene: TRBV4-1
D gene: .
clone size: .
CDR3 protein: CASSQTAGEQYF
CDR3 DNA: TGCGCCAGCAGCCAAACGGCAGGGGAGCAGTACTTC

J gene: TRBJ2-7
V gene: TRBV12-3/TRBV12-4
D gene: .
clone size: .
CDR3 protein: CASSLGLFYEQYF
CDR3 DNA: TGTGCCAGCAGTTTAGGATTATTCTACGAGCAGTACTTC

J gene: TRBJ1-4
V gene: TRBV27
D gene: TRBD1
clone size: .
CDR3 protein: CASSFSGGRLFF
CDR3 DNA: TGTGCCAGCAGTTTCTCAGGGGGCAGACTGTTTTTT

J gene: TRBJ1-1
V gene: TRBV20-1
D gene: .
clone size: .
CDR3 protein: CSASDRLTEAFF
CDR3 DNA: TGCAGTGCTTCCGACAGGCTAACTGAAGCTTTCTTT

J gene: TRBJ2-3
V gene: TRBV7-9
D gene: TRBD2
clone size: .
CDR3 protein: CASSFPALAGRTDTQYF
CDR3 DNA: TGTGCCAGCAGCTTCCCGGCCCTAGCGGGACGCACAGATACGCAGTATTTT

J gene: TRBJ2-5
V gene: TRBV20-1
D gene: TRBD1
clone size: .
CDR3 protein: CSARDRETEETQYF
CDR3 DNA: TGCAGTGCTAGGGACAGGGAGACTGAAGAGACCCAGTACTTC

J gene: TRBJ2-1
V gene: TRBV28
D gene: .
clone size: .
CDR3 protein: CASSLRAQSYNEQFF
CDR3 DNA: TGTGCCAGCAGTTTACGTGCCCAGTCCTACAATGAGCAGTTCTTC

J gene: TRBJ1-5
V gene: TRBV6-5
D gene: .
clone size: .
CDR3 protein: CASSLELNQPQHF
CDR3 DNA: TGTGCCAGCAGTCTAGAGTTGAATCAGCCCCAGCATTTT

J gene: TRBJ2-7
V gene: TRBV7-9
D gene: .
clone size: .
CDR3 protein: CASSLSSSPYEQYF
CDR3 DNA: TGTGCCAGCAGCTTAAGTAGTAGTCCCTACGAGCAGTACTTC

J gene: TRBJ2-1
V gene: TRBV15
D gene: TRBD2
clone size: .
CDR3 protein: CATSPRGSGGNEQFF
CDR3 DNA: TGTGCCACCAGCCCCAGGGGCAGCGGGGGGAATGAGCAGTTCTTC

J gene: TRBJ2-3
V gene: TRBV30
D gene: .
clone size: .
CDR3 protein: CAWLTLSGGRGSTDTQYF
CDR3 DNA: TGTGCCTGGCTCACCCTTTCTGGGGGCCGAGGTTCCACAGATACGCAGTATTTT

J gene: TRBJ1-2
V gene: TRBV29-1
D gene: .
clone size: .
CDR3 protein: CSVEEGGGRGGYTF
CDR3 DNA: TGCAGCGTTGAAGAAGGAGGTGGCCGCGGCGGCTACACCTTC

J gene: TRBJ2-1
V gene: TRBV24-1
D gene: TRBD2
clone size: .
CDR3 protein: CATSDPGGGKNEQFF
CDR3 DNA: TGTGCCACCAGTGACCCCGGCGGGGGAAAGAATGAGCAGTTCTTC

J gene: TRBJ2-5
V gene: TRBV2
D gene: TRBD2
clone size: .
CDR3 protein: CASSADGGGALETQYF
CDR3 DNA: TGTGCCAGCAGTGCAGACGGCGGGGGGGCTTTAGAGACCCAGTACTTC

J gene: TRBJ1-5
V gene: TRBV19
D gene: .
clone size: .
CDR3 protein: CASSPGFNQPQHF
CDR3 DNA: TGTGCCAGTAGTCCAGGGTTCAATCAGCCCCAGCATTTT

J gene: TRBJ2-7
V gene: TRBV12-3/TRBV12-4
D gene: TRBD1
clone size: .
CDR3 protein: CASSLGERDRPSYEQYF
CDR3 DNA: TGTGCCAGCAGTTTGGGGGAAAGGGACAGACCTTCCTACGAGCAGTACTTC

J gene: TRBJ2-1
V gene: TRBV12-5
D gene: .
clone size: .
CDR3 protein: CASGSPVAGAGNEQFF
CDR3 DNA: TGTGCTAGTGGTTCCCCCGTGGCGGGGGCCGGCAATGAGCAGTTCTTC

J gene: TRBJ1-5
V gene: TRBV25-1
D gene: .
clone size: .
CDR3 protein: CASSVGVGNQPQLF
CDR3 DNA: .

J gene: TRBJ2-7
V gene: TRBV10-3
D gene: .
clone size: .
CDR3 protein: CAISRGRGKEQYF
CDR3 DNA: TGTGCCATCAGTCGGGGCCGGGGGAAAGAGCAGTACTTC

J gene: TRBJ2-3
V gene: TRBV7-2
D gene: TRBD2
clone size: .
CDR3 protein: CASSSLSGSPTDTQYF
CDR3 DNA: TGTGCCAGCAGCTCCCTTAGCGGGAGCCCAACAGATACGCAGTATTTT

J gene: TRBJ2-2
V gene: TRBV13
D gene: .
clone size: few
CDR3 protein: CASSLVRTGELFF
CDR3 DNA: TGTGCCAGCAGCTTAGTTCGGACCGGGGAGCTGTTTTTT

J gene: TRBJ1-2
V gene: TRBV5-6
D gene: .
clone size: .
CDR3 protein: CASSLATDVGGYTF
CDR3 DNA: TGTGCCAGCAGCTTGGCGACAGACGTGGGTGGCTACACCTTC

J gene: TRBJ1-1
V gene: TRBV3-1
D gene: TRBD1
clone size: .
CDR3 protein: CASNTGDWNTEAFF
CDR3 DNA: TGTGCCAGCAACACAGGGGATTGGAACACTGAAGCTTTCTTT

J gene: TRBJ2-2
V gene: TRBV5-8
D gene: .
clone size: .
CDR3 protein: CASSLRTANTGELFF
CDR3 DNA: TGTGCCAGCAGCTTGAGGACTGCAAACACCGGGGAGCTGTTTTTT

J gene: TRBJ2-7
V gene: TRBV5-6
D gene: .
clone size: .
CDR3 protein: CASSLGSAGEQYF
CDR3 DNA: TGTGCCAGCAGCTTAGGGTCTGCAGGCGAGCAGTACTTC

J gene: TRBJ2-1
V gene: TRBV7-9
D gene: .
clone size: .
CDR3 protein: CASSLPTPPYNEQFF
CDR3 DNA: TGTGCCAGCAGCTTACCGACTCCCCCCTACAATGAGCAGTTCTTC

J gene: TRBJ1-1
V gene: TRBV30
D gene: TRBD1
clone size: .
CDR3 protein: CAWSPGQGATEAFF
CDR3 DNA: TGTGCCTGGAGCCCGGGACAGGGGGCCACTGAAGCTTTCTTT